Shown below are 23 T cell receptor beta chains from a single sample sequenced in a study of OX40 agonist ivuxolimab in advanced cancers. The repertoire was sequenced with immunoSEQ multiplex PCR; TCRdb's copy has only in-frame clones and lacks some. The table shows 45,000 to 65,000 clones, with 70% to 85% occurring only once. The sample here was CD4+ or CD8+ T cells sorted from blood, taken in a trial of the OX40 agonist ivuxolimab. The receptors derive from an adult with an advanced solid tumor such as melanoma, head and neck, liver or kidney cancer.

This sequence joins TRBV10-2 and TRBJ2-6, with D unresolved. Germline values: CDR1 WSHSY, CDR2 SAAADI. The CDR3 has 15 amino acids. The V and J ends lost 2 bases and 3 bases respectively, with 8 bases between them. The CDR3 DNA sequence: TGCGCCAGCAGTGAGGCAATGGGTGGGGCCAACGTCCTGACTTTC. Residues: CASSEAMGGANVLTF.

This rearrangement joins TRBV7-6 to TRBJ2-2; the D is unclear. CDR1 is SGHVS, CDR2 FNYEAQ, per germline. The germline V and J ends were trimmed by 0 bases and 4 bases, with 3 bases remaining between them. CDR3 length: 13 amino acids. The CDR3 DNA follows: TGTGCCAGCAGCTTAGCGTTCACCGGGGAGCTGTTTTTT. It specifies CASSLAFTGELFF.

The chain carries TRBV7-2 and TRBJ1-5; D ambiguous. V was clipped by 3 bases and J by 3 bases, with 3 bases between them. In germline, CDR1 is SGHTA, CDR2 FQGNSA. The CDR3 loop spans 12 amino acids. Here the CDR3 DNA reads TGTGCCAGCAGCTTTGCCAATCAGCCCCAGCATTTT. Protein sequence: CASSFANQPQHF.

This clone was picked up one time. The same CDR3 can be traced to other DNA sequences in this sample. V and J are TRBV18 and TRBJ1-6, with a possible D match to TRBD1 (5 bases). This CDR3 has 15 amino acids. Trimming left V 4 bases short and J 7 bases short, with 14 bases between. The germline V gene has CDR1 KGHSH and CDR2 LQKENI. The CDR3 region has the DNA TGTGCCAGCTCACGGGACGGGGAGGGCAATTCACCCCTCCACTTT. The encoded protein is CASSRDGEGNSPLHF. The complete variable domain, with remaining parts taken from reference TRBV18 and TRBJ1-6, reads NAGVMQNPRHLVRRRGQEARLRCSPMKGHSHVYWYRQLPEEGLKFMVYLQKENIIDESGMPKERFSAEFPKEGPSILRIQQVVRGDSAAYFCASSRDGEGNSPLHFGNGTRLTVT.

The table lists this clone with a few counts. V gene TRBV5-5 combines with J gene TRBJ1-5; D may be TRBD1 (5 bases). There are 14 residues in the CDR3. In germline, CDR1 is SGHKS, CDR2 YYEKEE (reference sequence). Trimming took 4 bases from V and 4 from J, leaving 12 bases between them. Here the CDR3 reads CASSPGTGNQPQHF. Here the CDR3 DNA reads TGTGCCAGCAGCCCCGGGACGGGGAATCAGCCCCAGCATTTT.

This clone was counted only a few times. V gene TRBV7-2 combines with J gene TRBJ1-5; D is ambiguous. Trimming pared 0 bases from V and 5 bases from J, leaving 5 bases between. The CDR3 has 13 amino acids. Germline V gene sequence: CDR1 SGHTA, CDR2 FQGNSA. The CDR3 spells CASSLAPDQPQHF. CDR3 DNA sequence: TGTGCCAGCAGCTTAGCTCCCGATCAGCCCCAGCATTTT.

The chain combines TRBV2 with TRBJ1-6, with TRBD1 as a possible D gene (6 bases). The CDR3 covers 14 residues. Germline CDR1 is SNHLY and CDR2 is FYNNEI. Trimming took 4 bases from V and 12 from J, leaving 16 bases between them. CDR3 bases: TGTGCCAGCAGTGTCGGGGACAACCTTTTACCCCTCCACTTT. It specifies CASSVGDNLLPLHF.

The genes are TRBV18 and TRBJ1-2; 7 positions agree with TRBD1. CDR3 length equals 15 residues. V was clipped by 3 bases and J by 2 bases; unmatched bases: 6. Per germline, CDR1 KGHSH and CDR2 LQKENI. CDR3 sequence: CASSPYRGLNYGYTF. CDR3 coding DNA: TGTGCCAGCTCACCGTACAGGGGATTGAACTATGGCTACACCTTC. The complete variable domain, with remaining parts taken from reference TRBV18 and TRBJ1-2, reads NAGVMQNPRHLVRRRGQEARLRCSPMKGHSHVYWYRQLPEEGLKFMVYLQKENIIDESGMPKERFSAEFPKEGPSILRIQQVVRGDSAAYFCASSPYRGLNYGYTFGSGTRLTVV.

The genes are TRBV9 and TRBJ2-5; 11 nucleotides match TRBD2. The J segment lost 5 bases and the V segment lost 4 bases, leaving 10 bases of the junction unmatched. Germline assignment: CDR1 SGDLS and CDR2 YYNGEE. The CDR3 length is 16 residues. The CDR3 DNA reads as TGTGCCAGCAGCCCCAGAACTAGCGGGAGTTATGAGACCCAGTACTTC. Its translation is CASSPRTSGSYETQYF.

J is TRBJ1-3 and V is TRBV29-1; D gene ambiguous. With 8 bases removed from V and 8 bases from J, the gap between germline ends came to 13 bases. Germline V gene sequence: CDR1 SQVTM, CDR2 ANQGSEA. CDR3 length: 11 amino acids. The CDR3, as DNA: TGCAGCCCAAAATGGAGGGACACCATATATTTT. Amino acids: CSPKWRDTIYF.

The V call is TRBV7-8, the J call TRBJ2-2; D uncertain. The CDR3 has 14 amino acids. CDR1 is SGHVS and CDR2 is FQNEAQ in the germline V gene. Trimming took off 2 bases at V and 3 bases at J, with 7 bases between the two ends. CDR3 sequence reads: CASSLRTYTGELFF. Here the CDR3 DNA reads TGTGCCAGCAGCTTAAGAACATACACCGGGGAGCTGTTTTTT. Combining the CDR3 with reference TRBV7-8 and TRBJ2-2 gives the whole variable domain GAGVSQSPRYKVAKRGQDVALRCDPISGHVSLFWYQQALGQGPEFLTYFQNEAQLDKSGLPSDRFFAERPEGSVSTLKIQRTQQEDSAVYLCASSLRTYTGELFFGEGSRLTVL.

The V gene is TRBV10-2, the J gene TRBJ1-2; D is perhaps TRBD1 (5 bases). The ends were cut back, 0 bases at V and 1 base at J, with 12 bases in the middle. CDR1 WSHSY and CDR2 SAAADI come from the germline V gene. CDR3 size: 16 residues. The CDR3 region is CASSESMGRGNYGYTF. The CDR3 DNA sequence: TGCGCCAGCAGTGAGTCGATGGGGAGGGGTAACTATGGCTACACCTTC.

The chain links TRBV6-5 to TRBJ2-1, with D possibly TRBD2 on 6 matching bases. The ends were cut back, 4 bases at V and 0 bases at J, with 10 bases in the middle. CDR3 length: 15 amino acids. The germline V gene has CDR1 MNHEY and CDR2 SVGAGI. The CDR3 loop is CASSSGVSSYNEQFF. The CDR3 DNA reads TGTGCCAGCAGTTCGGGGGTCAGCTCCTACAATGAGCAGTTCTTC.

The chain has TRBV28 and TRBJ2-5, with 8 bases aligning to TRBD1. This CDR3 is built from 14 residues. In germline, CDR1 is MDHEN, CDR2 SYDVKM. Unmatched junction bases numbered 7, after V lost 6 bases and J lost 4 bases. CDR3 bases: TGTGCCAGCAGGACAGGGGTTAAGCCAGAGACCCAGTACTTC. Its translation is CASRTGVKPETQYF.

This clone appeared a single time. This chain links TRBV27 with TRBJ2-7; no clear D. CDR1 and CDR2 (germline): MNHEY, SMNVEV (reference sequence). V was pared by 5 bases and J by 2 bases, with 13 bases between. The CDR3 spans 14 residues. CDR3 in DNA: TGTGCCAGCAGTCCCCAGGTCACCCCCTACGAGCAGTACTTC. It yields the protein CASSPQVTPYEQYF.

V gene TRBV7-2 combines with J gene TRBJ1-4, with a tentative D call TRBD1 (6 bases). V gave up 5 bases and J gave up 10 bases, with 23 bases separating them. Germline assignment: CDR1 SGHTA and CDR2 FQGNSA. There are 16 residues in the CDR3. The CDR3 sequence: CASSQDLLTGYGKLFF. The CDR3 coding sequence is TGTGCCAGCAGCCAAGATCTTTTAACAGGGTACGGAAAACTGTTTTTT.

The gene calls are TRBV7-8 and TRBJ2-5, with D perhaps assigned TRBD1 or TRBD2 (6 bases each). With 4 bases removed from V and 5 bases from J, the gap between germline ends came to 17 bases. CDR1 is SGHVS, CDR2 FQNEAQ, per germline. This CDR3 spans 15 amino acids. The DNA for the CDR3 is TGTGCCAGCAGCTCCACCCTCGGGGGCTGGGAGACCCAGTACTTC. Its translation: CASSSTLGGWETQYF.

This chain's CDR3 is CASSLPGQQEKLFF. The CDR3 DNA sequence: TGTGCCAGCTCACTTCCGGGACAGCAAGAAAAACTGTTTTTT. The chain has TRBV18 and TRBJ1-4; 7 nucleotides align to TRBD1. J gave up 8 bases and V 4 bases, and 7 bases lay outside the gene matches. The CDR3 length is 14 residues. Germline V lookup: CDR1 KGHSH, CDR2 LQKENI.

This clone was counted only a few times. The chain is built from TRBV5-1 and TRBJ2-7, with D uncertain. CDR1 and CDR2 (germline): SGHRS, YFSETQ. The V and J ends lost 0 bases and 6 bases respectively, with 10 bases between them. CDR3 length equals 13 residues. CDR3 coding DNA: TGCGCCAGCAGCTTGGAGGGTATAGGCGAGCAGTACTTC. This sequence encodes CASSLEGIGEQYF.

This clone has only a few counts. The chain employs TRBV7-3 and TRBJ2-3; TRBD2 matches 12 bases. Germline values: CDR1 SGHTA, CDR2 FQGTGA. The CDR3 runs 19 residues. The ends lost 2 bases at V and 4 bases at J; junction bases unmatched: 13. CDR3 loop: CASSLGRTSGTPAPDTQYF. The CDR3 nucleotides are TGTGCCAGCAGCTTAGGCAGGACTAGCGGGACCCCAGCCCCAGATACGCAGTATTTT.

The J gene is TRBJ1-1, the V gene TRBV7-2; tentatively, D is TRBD1 (5 bases). Germline assignment: CDR1 SGHTA and CDR2 FQGNSA. Trimming took 5 bases from V and 1 from J, leaving 11 bases between them. This CDR3 has 14 amino acids. In DNA form, the CDR3 reads TGTGCCAGCAGCCAAGAGGGACCGAACACTGAAGCTTTCTTT. Encoded protein: CASSQEGPNTEAFF.

This rearrangement joins TRBV6-5 to TRBJ1-6, with 11 bases aligning to TRBD1. The CDR3 is made up of 15 amino acids. CDR1 is MNHEY and CDR2 is SVGAGI in the germline V gene. The ends lost 6 bases at V and 8 bases at J; junction bases unmatched: 6. As DNA, the CDR3 is TGTGCCAGCAGACCACCGGGACAGGGGGATTCACCCCTCCACTTT. This codes for CASRPPGQGDSPLHF.

This chain joins TRBV29-1 and TRBJ2-3; TRBD1 agrees at 7 bases. Germline CDR1 SQVTM, CDR2 ANQGSEA. V shed 7 bases, J shed 4 bases, and the junction held 8 bases outside the gene matches. The CDR3 runs 13 residues. The CDR3 sequence: CSGSTGSSDTQYF. Written as DNA, the CDR3 is TGCAGCGGGTCGACAGGGTCCTCAGATACGCAGTATTTT.